The rows below give T cell receptor beta chains drawn from one sample of a study of blood T cell repertoires in COVID-19. Clones were read by immunoSEQ multiplex PCR, and TCRdb kept only the in-frame ones, dropping some. This sample carries about 140,000 clones, over 70% of them seen once, and the ten largest clones take less than 2.5%. The source material was peripheral blood. The receptor set was obtained from an older woman with acute or convalescent COVID-19. Each CDR3 is given with its conserved first and last residue. Fields, in order: D gene, J gene, V gene, clone size, CDR3 protein, CDR3 DNA. The D gene is left open where the match is weak. Size is stated for part of the rows, as once, few or many counts, or as a class when the clone is expanded.

-	TRBJ1-6	TRBV6-4	-	CASSPEGGVKSPLHF	TGTGCCAGCAGTCCGGAAGGGGGGGTAAAATCACCCCTCCACTTT
TRBD1	TRBJ2-3	TRBV24-1	few	CATSDFGTGEDTQYF	TGTGCCACCAGTGATTTTGGGACAGGGGAGGATACGCAGTATTTT
-	TRBJ1-5	TRBV19	-	CASRSSPGNQPQHF	TGTGCCAGTAGAAGCTCCCCGGGCAATCAGCCCCAGCATTTT
TRBD2	TRBJ2-5	TRBV5-1	once	CASSPGNIAGGSETQYF	TGCGCCAGCAGCCCCGGAAATATAGCGGGAGGGAGCGAGACCCAGTACTTC
TRBD1	TRBJ1-2	TRBV5-4	-	CASSLVGRGRPYGYTF	TGTGCCAGCAGCTTGGTCGGCAGGGGGCGCCCCTATGGCTACACCTTC
-	TRBJ1-3	TRBV5-4	-	CASSLGSSGNTIYF	TGTGCCAGCAGCTTGGGGAGCTCTGGAAACACCATATATTTT
-	TRBJ1-2	TRBV19	few	CASSLTGYGYTF	TGTGCCAGTTCCCTGACAGGCTATGGCTACACCTTC
-	TRBJ1-1	TRBV6-6	once	CASSLLGGEAFF	TGTGCCAGCAGTTTGCTCGGGGGTGAAGCTTTCTTT
TRBD2	TRBJ2-5	TRBV5-1	-	CASSPGLAGETQYF	TGCGCCAGCAGCCCCGGACTAGCGGGAGAGACCCAGTACTTC
-	TRBJ2-7	TRBV9	-	CASSVGWSGDTGEQYF	TGTGCCAGCAGCGTAGGGTGGTCAGGGGATACAGGGGAGCAGTACTTC
-	TRBJ1-1	TRBV2	-	CASKKEEKPNTEAFF	TGTGCCAGCAAAAAGGAGGAGAAACCTAACACTGAAGCTTTCTTT
-	TRBJ1-1	TRBV5-1	-	CASRPGQKNTEAFF	TGCGCCAGCAGACCCGGACAGAAGAACACTGAAGCTTTCTTT
TRBD2	TRBJ2-7	TRBV6-5	-	CASSTIAGAYEQYF	TGTGCCAGCAGTACGATAGCGGGAGCTTACGAGCAGTACTTC
TRBD1	TRBJ2-5	TRBV7-8	once	CASSLELRQGRETQYF	TGTGCCAGCAGCTTAGAGCTTAGACAGGGTCGAGAGACCCAGTACTTC
-	TRBJ2-1	TRBV30	-	CAWRRASYNEQFF	TGTGCCTGGAGGAGGGCATCCTACAATGAGCAGTTCTTC
TRBD1	TRBJ1-6	TRBV18	-	CASSIGTGGGSPLHF	TGTGCCAGCTCAATCGGGACAGGGGGAGGGTCACCCCTCCACTTT
-	TRBJ2-1	TRBV3-1/TRBV3-2	many	CASSQDFGKGNEQFF	TGTGCCAGCAGCCAAGATTTCGGGAAAGGAAATGAGCAGTTCTTC
-	TRBJ2-7	TRBV6-1	-	CASSEGSYSYTYEQYF	TGTGCCAGCAGTGAAGGGTCCTATAGCTACACCTACGAGCAGTACTTC
-	TRBJ1-5	TRBV28	-	CASSLAGFQPQHF	TGTGCCAGCAGTTTAGCAGGATTTCAGCCCCAGCATTTT
TRBD1	TRBJ1-2	TRBV2	-	CASREDRVNGYTF	TGTGCCAGCAGGGAGGACAGGGTCAATGGCTACACCTTC
TRBD2	TRBJ2-3	TRBV30	-	CASGLADTQYF	TGTGCATCCGGACTAGCAGATACGCAGTATTTT
TRBD1	TRBJ1-1	TRBV6-5	-	CASRQGASEAFF	TGTGCCAGCAGACAGGGGGCCTCTGAAGCTTTCTTT